This entry lists 18 T cell receptor beta chains sequenced from one sample in a study of CD8+ T cells in alopecia areata. Regarding treatment: oral pan-JAK inhibitor, 5-10 mg twice daily. RNA, once extracted, was reverse transcribed into cDNA for use as the sequencing template. The data were produced by immunoSEQ multiplex PCR, yet TCRdb's version contains in-frame clones alone and is incomplete. Found here are around 190,000 clones, under 80% of them singletons; the top ten hold about 1.3%. The sequenced sample was CD4+ T cells sorted from blood, obtained around week 47, from a patient treated with tofacitinib. The receptors come from a human donor with alopecia areata.

A few counts support this clone. V is TRBV7-9 and J is TRBJ2-7; tentative D call: TRBD1 (6 bases). The CDR3 extends over 14 amino acids. CDR1 is SEHNR, CDR2 FQNEAQ, per germline (reference sequence). With 0 bases removed from V and 7 bases from J, the gap between germline ends came to 13 bases. CDR3 amino acids: CASSLAWGLGEQYF. CDR3 in DNA: TGTGCCAGCAGCTTAGCGTGGGGGCTCGGGGAGCAGTACTTC.

This chain joins TRBV4-3 and TRBJ1-1, with D hard to call. V gave up 8 bases and J gave up 0 bases, with 13 bases separating them. Germline V gene lookup returns CDR1 LGHNA and CDR2 YSLEER. This CDR3 is built from 14 residues. CDR3 nucleotide sequence: TGCGCCAGCCGACCGGGATCCATGAACACTGAAGCTTTCTTT. Residues: CASRPGSMNTEAFF.

The chain joins TRBV29-1 to TRBJ1-2, with D perhaps TRBD1 (5 bases). The germline V and J ends were trimmed by 7 bases and 3 bases, with 21 bases remaining between them. This CDR3 has 15 residues. CDR1 and CDR2 (germline): SQVTM, ANQGSEA. CDR3 sequence reads: CSAQYKSGTYYGYTF. CDR3 DNA sequence: TGCAGCGCCCAATACAAATCCGGGACTTACTATGGCTACACCTTC.

The gene calls are TRBV2 and TRBJ1-5; no definite D call. The germline V gene has CDR1 SNHLY and CDR2 FYNNEI. This CDR3 has 12 residues. Trimming removed 7 bases at V and 7 bases at J, with 11 bases between. The CDR3 DNA sequence: TGTGCCAGCACCGGGGTCGGGCAGCCCCAGCATTTT. This encodes CASTGVGQPQHF.

The gene calls are TRBV30 and TRBJ1-2, with TRBD1 as a possible D gene (5 bases). CDR3 length: 14 residues. Deletions cut 2 bases from V and 5 bases from J, with 15 bases between. The V gene's germline CDR1 is GTSNPN and CDR2 SVGIG (reference sequence). CDR3 amino acids: CAWSLARAGYGYTF. The CDR3 DNA follows: TGTGCCTGGAGTCTCGCCCGGGCAGGGTATGGCTACACCTTC.

V and J are TRBV29-1 and TRBJ1-2; 8 nucleotides line up with TRBD1. CDR3 length: 13 amino acids. V dropped 6 bases and J dropped 5; count of bases not matched to a gene: 8. Germline V gives CDR1 SQVTM, CDR2 ANQGSEA. The DNA of the CDR3 is TGCAGCGTCGGACAGGGCGCGTCTTATGGCTACACCTTC. It specifies CSVGQGASYGYTF.

V gene TRBV5-1 combines with J gene TRBJ2-7, with D possibly TRBD2 on 6 matching bases. There are 14 residues in the CDR3. Per germline, CDR1 SGHRS and CDR2 YFSETQ. Trimming took off 4 bases at V and 1 base at J, with 12 bases between the two ends. For the CDR3, the DNA is TGCGCCAGCAGCATCCAGGGAGGTTCCTACGAGCAGTACTTC. Protein product: CASSIQGGSYEQYF. Full variable domain (outside the CDR3, taken from reference TRBV5-1 and TRBJ2-7): KAGVTQTPRYLIKTRGQQVTLSCSPISGHRSVSWYQQTPGQGLQFLFEYFSETQRNKGNFPGRFSGRQFSNSRSEMNVSTLELGDSALYLCASSIQGGSYEQYFGPGTRLTVT.

V and J are TRBV25-1 and TRBJ2-5; no firm D call. The germline V and J ends were trimmed by 1 base and 7 bases, with 4 bases remaining between them. This CDR3 region has 11 residues. Germline V gene sequence: CDR1 MGHDK, CDR2 SYGVNS. In nucleotides, the CDR3 is TGTGCCAGCAGTGAATCCGCGACCCAGTACTTC. Protein sequence: CASSESATQYF.

This clone was detected once. The CDR3 loop reads CAWSQSTGELFF. As DNA, the CDR3 is TGTGCCTGGAGCCAAAGCACCGGGGAGCTGTTTTTT. This sequence joins TRBV30 and TRBJ2-2; D unclear. The CDR3 contains 12 residues. Trimming left V 3 bases short and J 4 bases short, with 6 bases between. Germline V gene sequence: CDR1 GTSNPN, CDR2 SVGIG (reference sequence).

This clone occurred a few times. The CDR3 sequence: CASSRPTNEKLFF. The CDR3 bases are TGTGCCAGCAGCCGCCCGACTAATGAAAAACTGTTTTTT. This rearrangement joins TRBV7-9 to TRBJ1-4; unclear D gene. V was trimmed by 5 bases and J by 2 bases, leaving 6 bases between them. The CDR3 is made up of 13 amino acids. The V gene's germline CDR1 is SEHNR and CDR2 FQNEAQ (reference sequence).

The rearrangement joins TRBV4-3 to TRBJ2-1; TRBD2 is a possible D gene (6 bases). Per the germline V gene, CDR1 is LGHNA and CDR2 is YSLEER. This CDR3 has 12 amino acids. V was trimmed by 0 bases and J by 10 bases, leaving 7 bases between them. In DNA form, the CDR3 reads TGCGCCAGCAGCCAAGATCGGGGGGAGCAGTTCTTC. This codes for CASSQDRGEQFF.

The gene calls are TRBV9 and TRBJ1-6; maybe TRBD1 (5 bases). The CDR3 has 15 amino acids. The germline V and J ends were trimmed by 0 bases and 10 bases, with 14 bases remaining between them. CDR1 is SGDLS and CDR2 is YYNGEE in the germline V gene. As DNA, the CDR3 is TGTGCCAGCAGCGTAGGGGGGACGGTAGGATCACCCCTCCACTTT. Translating it yields CASSVGGTVGSPLHF.

The rearrangement joins TRBV5-6 to TRBJ2-2; D assignment may be TRBD1 or TRBD2 (5 bases each). CDR1 and CDR2 from the germline V gene are SGHDT and YYEEEE. CDR3 length: 13 amino acids. Between the trimmed V and J ends, which lost 5 bases and 3 bases, there was a span of 8 bases. The CDR3 DNA sequence: TGTGCCAGCAGGGGGGATCACACCGGGGAGCTGTTTTTT. Protein: CASRGDHTGELFF.

This clone occurred a few times. The rearrangement uses TRBV7-2 and TRBJ2-2; TRBD1 agrees at 7 bases. This CDR3 region has 13 residues. Looked up from germline, CDR1 is SGHTA and CDR2 is FQGNSA. Trimming at V came to 5 bases and at J to 8 bases, leaving 5 bases not matched to a gene. The DNA of the CDR3 is TGTGCCAGCAGCGTCGACAGGGTGGGGGAGCTGTTTTTT. Its translation: CASSVDRVGELFF. The full variable domain, with the rest looked up from reference TRBV7-2 and TRBJ2-2, is GAGVSQSPSNKVTEKGKDVELRCDPISGHTALYWYRQSLGQGLEFLIYFQGNSAPDKSGLPSDRFSAERTGGSVSTLTIQRTQQEDSAVYLCASSVDRVGELFFGEGSRLTVL.

This clone has only a few counts. This chain links TRBV27 with TRBJ2-1; 8 nucleotides line up with TRBD2. The CDR3 has 15 residues. Germline CDR1 reads MNHEY; CDR2 reads SMNVEV (reference sequence). The ends lost 3 bases at V and 7 bases at J; junction bases unmatched: 8. The CDR3 is CASSFGLARINEQFF. In DNA, the CDR3 is TGTGCCAGCAGTTTTGGACTAGCCCGTATAAATGAGCAGTTCTTC.

This clone was seen once. V is TRBV25-1 and J is TRBJ2-5; perhaps TRBD1 as D (5 bases). The CDR3 has 14 amino acids. Trimming pared 3 bases from V and 7 bases from J, leaving 15 bases between. CDR1 MGHDK and CDR2 SYGVNS come from the germline V gene. CDR3 sequence (DNA): TGTGCCAGCAGTGAGGGGCAGGGCCTGGGGACCCAGTACTTC. This gives the protein CASSEGQGLGTQYF. Based on the CDR3 plus reference TRBV25-1 and TRBJ2-5, the full variable domain is EADIYQTPRYLVIGTGKKITLECSQTMGHDKMYWYQQDPGMELHLIHYSYGVNSTEKGDLSSESTVSRIRTEHFPLTLESARPSHTSQYLCASSEGQGLGTQYFGPGTRLLVL.

The chain couples TRBV6-1 to TRBJ1-1; 10 positions agree with TRBD1. The CDR3 length is 15 residues. Unmatched junction bases numbered 11, after V lost 7 bases and J lost 6 bases. Germline V lookup: CDR1 MNHNS, CDR2 SASEGT. The CDR3 protein is CASTRDRGSVAEAFF. The CDR3 nucleotides read TGTGCCAGCACCCGGGACAGGGGCTCGGTCGCTGAAGCTTTCTTT.

This chain joins TRBV7-2 and TRBJ1-6; 10 bases match TRBD1. V trimming: 4 bases; J trimming: 7 bases; junction bases outside the gene matches: 4. Germline V gene data show CDR1 as SGHTA and CDR2 as FQGNSA. This CDR3 is 15 amino acids long. The CDR3 region has the DNA TGTGCCAGCAGCTGGGGGACAGGGGCAAATTCACCCCTCCACTTT. Amino acid sequence: CASSWGTGANSPLHF.